This entry describes one T cell receptor beta chain. The antigen is not known. The sample is drawn from a study of graft-versus-host responses after intestinal transplantation. Study as a whole: Recipients underwent multivisceral, liver-intestinal, or isolated intestinal transplants. All of the recipients had induction that used anti-thymocyte globulin, then tacrolimus and steroids for around three years.

CDR3 length equals 15 residues. The V and J ends lost 0 bases and 8 bases respectively, with 16 bases between them. Germline values: CDR1 MNHNY, CDR2 SVGAGI (reference sequence). Some clones are missing from TCRdb's copy, which holds only in-frame ones; the method was immunoSEQ multiplex PCR. The sample has 90,000 to 130,000 clones; approximately 93% are singletons. The sequence was obtained from a human donor who was the organ donor for an intestinal transplant. The chain employs TRBV6-6 and TRBJ1-2; no clear D gene. The source material was unstimulated CD8+ T cells sorted from spleen or lymph node cells, sampled before transplant. The CDR3 region is CASSYSNVNFWGYTF. The CDR3 DNA reads as TGTGCCAGCAGTTACTCGAACGTTAACTTCTGGGGCTACACCTTC.